This T cell receptor beta chain stems from a study of T cell responses to AZD1222 COVID-19 vaccine. Study-level findings and limits: Compared with day 0, the breadth and depth of the Spike-specific TCR repertoire rose significantly after two doses of AZD1222. Within unmutated variant regions lay the reported targets of nearly half of spike-specific TCRs. Repertoires in all cases were sampled only once the peak T cell response had passed. Females outnumbered males among donors, who were mostly white British; clonal diversity was possibly underestimated.

About this clone: The antigen remains unidentified.

Germline V lookup: CDR1 KGHDR, CDR2 SFDVKD. Trimming shortened V by 6 bases and J by 3 bases, and 8 bases separated the two germline ends. The CDR3 spans 12 residues. Repertoires were generated with immunoSEQ multiplex PCR, while TCRdb's copy carries only in-frame clones and drops some. Seen here are more than 75,000 clones, approximately 91% observed once, and the top ten hold less than 9%. The sequencing used peripheral blood, collected 28 days after the second AZD1222 dose. V is TRBV24-1 and J is TRBJ2-7, with D maybe TRBD2 (5 bases). The clonotype originates from an adult who received the AZD1222 COVID-19 vaccine. The CDR3 spells CATSPGNYEQYF. The CDR3 DNA is TGTGCCACCAGTCCGGGAAACTACGAGCAGTACTTC.